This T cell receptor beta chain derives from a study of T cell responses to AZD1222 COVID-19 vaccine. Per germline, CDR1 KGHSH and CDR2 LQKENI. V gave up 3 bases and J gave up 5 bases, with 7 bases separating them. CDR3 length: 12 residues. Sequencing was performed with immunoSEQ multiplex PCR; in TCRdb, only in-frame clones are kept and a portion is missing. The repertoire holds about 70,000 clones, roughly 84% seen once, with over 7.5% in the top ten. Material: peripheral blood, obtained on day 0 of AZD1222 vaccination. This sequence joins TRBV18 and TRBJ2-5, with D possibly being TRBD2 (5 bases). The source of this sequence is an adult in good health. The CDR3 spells CASSPSGETQYF. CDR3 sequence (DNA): TGTGCCAGCTCACCTTCGGGGGAGACCCAGTACTTC.